Shown below are 17 T cell receptor beta chains from a single sample sequenced in a study of Tregs in tolerant kidney transplant recipients. Only in-frame clones appear in the TCRdb table, and some are missing; sequencing was by immunoSEQ multiplex PCR. Found here are tens of thousands of clones, roughly 89% of them singletons; the top ten hold about 0.7%. The sample consisted of Tregs from blood. The receptors originated from a human donor in good health.

J is TRBJ1-4 and V is TRBV30; D possibly corresponds to TRBD1 (5 bases). Deletions cut 3 bases from V and 5 bases from J, with 19 bases between. The CDR3 contains 16 residues. Germline-derived CDR1 and CDR2 are GTSNPN and SVGIG (reference sequence). CDR3 in DNA: TGTGCCTGGAGCTTAGGGTACCGGGACGTAAATGAAAAACTGTTTTTT. Amino acid sequence: CAWSLGYRDVNEKLFF.

This chain uses TRBV5-1 with TRBJ2-3; no firm D call. V lost 0 bases to trimming and J lost 4 bases, with 12 bases between them. This CDR3 contains 15 residues. The germline CDR1 and CDR2 sequences are SGHRS and YFSETQ. As DNA, the CDR3 is TGCGCCAGCAGCTTGGACGTAGGCAGCGCAGATACGCAGTATTTT. Amino acid sequence: CASSLDVGSADTQYF.

The genes are TRBV10-1 and TRBJ2-2, with D maybe TRBD1 (6 bases). CDR1 and CDR2 (germline): WNHNN, SYGVQD (reference sequence). The CDR3 totals 15 residues. V was pared by 4 bases and J by 4 bases, with 13 bases between. The CDR3 DNA reads TGCGCCAGCAGTGGGACAGCCCGAGGCACCGGGGAGCTGTTTTTT. Encoded protein: CASSGTARGTGELFF.

The V gene is TRBV18, the J gene TRBJ1-1; tentative D call: TRBD1 (5 bases). CDR1 is KGHSH, CDR2 LQKENI, per germline. Trimming removed 3 bases from V and 5 bases from J, with 16 bases in between. This CDR3 contains 15 residues. The CDR3 DNA is TGTGCCAGCTCACCGAGGACTCATGGGGGAACTGAAGCTTTCTTT. It specifies CASSPRTHGGTEAFF. Drawing the rest from reference TRBV18 and TRBJ1-1, the complete variable domain is NAGVMQNPRHLVRRRGQEARLRCSPMKGHSHVYWYRQLPEEGLKFMVYLQKENIIDESGMPKERFSAEFPKEGPSILRIQQVVRGDSAAYFCASSPRTHGGTEAFFGQGTRLTVV.

This clone has only a few counts. This chain connects TRBV6-1 to TRBJ1-5; 12 bases fit TRBD1. Germline V gene lookup returns CDR1 MNHNS and CDR2 SASEGT. The length of the CDR3 is 15 residues. J gave up 5 bases and V 7 bases, and 6 bases lay outside the gene matches. The CDR3 nucleotides are TGTGCCAGCACTAACCGGGACAGGGGGCATCAGCCCCAGCATTTT. It is translated as CASTNRDRGHQPQHF.

The sample holds one count of this clone. The chain carries TRBV7-3 and TRBJ2-1; D is perhaps TRBD1 (5 bases). Germline V lookup: CDR1 SGHTA, CDR2 FQGTGA. The germline V and J ends were trimmed by 5 bases and 7 bases, with 15 bases remaining between them. This CDR3 spans 14 amino acids. The DNA of the CDR3 is TGTGCCAGCAGCCCACGTCCAGGGTGGAATGAGCAGTTCTTC. It translates to CASSPRPGWNEQFF.

Regarding this clone: Its ends do not fully match the called genes, so a read error is possible. Here the CDR3 reads CASSLMKEQDF. CDR3 DNA: TGTGCCAGCAGTCTAATGAAGGAACAGGACTTC. The J gene is TRBJ1-2, the V gene TRBV7-9; a possible D gene is TRBD1 (5 bases). Germline CDR1 is SEHNR and CDR2 is FQNEAQ (reference sequence). The CDR3 is 11 residues long. The full variable domain, its missing parts supplied by reference TRBV7-9 and TRBJ1-2, is DTGVSQNPRHKITKRGQNVTFRCDPISEHNRLYWYRQTLGQGPEFLTYFQNEAQLEKSRLLSDRFSAERPKGSFSTLEIQRTEQGDSAMYLCASSLMKEQDFGSGTRLTVV.

The CDR3 nucleotides are TGTGCCAGCAGCCGGGAGGGACTATCCACAGATACGCAGTATTTT. Translating it yields CASSREGLSTDTQYF. The V call is TRBV7-2, the J call TRBJ2-3, with 8 nucleotides matching TRBD2. J gave up 2 bases and V 5 bases, and 6 bases lay outside the gene matches. The CDR3 length is 15 residues. Germline V gene lookup returns CDR1 SGHTA and CDR2 FQGNSA.

This chain uses TRBV18 with TRBJ2-3, with D unclear. The CDR3 covers 14 residues. V lost 3 bases, J lost 2 bases, and 9 bases lay in between. Looked up from germline, CDR1 is KGHSH and CDR2 is LQKENI. CDR3 coding DNA: TGTGCCAGCTCACCCAACCTTTACACAGATACGCAGTATTTT. Protein: CASSPNLYTDTQYF.

V is TRBV18 and J is TRBJ2-2, with D unclear. This CDR3 comprises 13 residues. V was trimmed by 5 bases and J by 1 base, leaving 5 bases between them. In germline, CDR1 is KGHSH, CDR2 LQKENI. CDR3 nucleotide sequence: TGTGCCAGCTCATTGGGGAACACCGGGGAGCTGTTTTTT. It is translated as CASSLGNTGELFF.

The chain recombines TRBV5-4 with TRBJ1-1; D is unclear. This CDR3 has 16 amino acids. Germline CDR1 and CDR2: SGHNT and YYREEE (reference sequence). V was trimmed by 1 base and J by 1 base, leaving 14 bases between them. The CDR3 protein is CASSLSLTRGNTEAFF. CDR3 sequence (DNA): TGTGCCAGCAGCTTGTCTTTAACGAGAGGGAACACTGAAGCTTTCTTT.

The chain uses TRBV11-2 and TRBJ1-1, with D perhaps TRBD1 (6 bases). The CDR3 consists of 14 residues. Trimming removed 5 bases at V and 3 bases at J, with 13 bases between. The germline V gene encodes CDR1 SGHAT and CDR2 FQNNGV. The CDR3 reads CASSLRGRDTEAFF. DNA for the CDR3: TGTGCCAGCAGCCTCAGGGGTAGGGACACTGAAGCTTTCTTT.

V and J are TRBV6-1 and TRBJ1-3; D unclear. Germline V gives CDR1 MNHNS, CDR2 SASEGT. V was shortened by 1 base and J by 0 bases, with 7 bases between the two germline ends. This CDR3 is 15 amino acids long. The CDR3 here is CASSEDDRSGNTIYF. In DNA, the CDR3 is TGTGCCAGCAGTGAAGATGACCGCTCTGGAAACACCATATATTTT.

The chain couples TRBV5-1 to TRBJ2-5; 10 bases align to TRBD2. Per the germline V gene, CDR1 is SGHRS and CDR2 is YFSETQ. CDR3 length equals 15 residues. Trimming took 1 base from V and 5 from J; bases not matched to a gene: 5. CDR3 sequence (DNA): TGCGCCAGCAGCTTGCGACTAGCGGGTTCCGAGACCCAGTACTTC. Encoded protein: CASSLRLAGSETQYF.

In this sample, this clone turned up a few times. This chain links TRBV14 with TRBJ2-3; the D is unclear. CDR3 length: 14 amino acids. CDR1 is SGHDN and CDR2 is FVKESK in the germline V gene. V was clipped by 0 bases and J by 2 bases, with 6 bases between them. CDR3 bases: TGTGCCAGCAGCCAAGAGTGGAACACAGATACGCAGTATTTT. Translating gives CASSQEWNTDTQYF.

The rearrangement links TRBV11-2 to TRBJ2-7; 8 bases fit TRBD2. The J segment lost 9 bases and the V segment lost 3 bases, leaving 16 bases of the junction unmatched. Germline V gene lookup returns CDR1 SGHAT and CDR2 FQNNGV. CDR3 length equals 16 residues. The CDR3 sequence: CASSFNSGGGRSTQYF. The CDR3 DNA is TGTGCCAGCAGCTTTAACTCGGGAGGGGGGCGGAGTACGCAGTACTTC.

The chain combines TRBV11-3 with TRBJ2-2; D is uncertain. The CDR3 has 12 residues. The germline CDR1 and CDR2 sequences are SGHNT and YENEEA. The V gene lost 3 bases and the J gene lost 6 bases, with 5 bases spanning the gap. The CDR3 spells CASSFYPGELFF. The CDR3 DNA reads as TGTGCCAGCAGCTTTTACCCCGGGGAGCTGTTTTTT.